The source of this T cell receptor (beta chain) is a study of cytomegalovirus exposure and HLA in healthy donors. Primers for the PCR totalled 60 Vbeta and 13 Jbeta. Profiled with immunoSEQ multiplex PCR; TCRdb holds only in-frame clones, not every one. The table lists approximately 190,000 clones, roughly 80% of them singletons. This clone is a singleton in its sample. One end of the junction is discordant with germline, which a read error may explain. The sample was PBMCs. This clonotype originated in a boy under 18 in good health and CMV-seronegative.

The CDR3 sequence is CASSPLLSSHNEQFF. The CDR3 DNA sequence: TGTGCCAGCAGCCCACTACTAAGCTCCCACAATGAGCAGTTCTTC. The rearrangement joins TRBV2 to TRBJ2-1; no clear D. Germline CDR1 is SNHLY and CDR2 is FYNNEI. This CDR3 comprises 15 residues. The variable domain in full, completed from reference TRBV2 and TRBJ2-1, reads EPEVTQTPSHQVTQMGQEVILRCVPISNHLYFYWYRQILGQKVEFLVSFYNNEISEKSEIFDDQFSVERPDGSNFTLKIRSTKLEDSAMYFCASSPLLSSHNEQFFGPGTRLTVL.